This paragraph covers one T cell receptor (beta chain) sequence. These data belong to a study of patients and donors after allogeneic stem cell transplantation. V lost 2 bases to trimming and J lost 0 bases; unmatched junction nucleotides: 11. CDR1 SGHRS and CDR2 YFSETQ come from the germline V gene. The CDR3 consists of 18 residues. One entry per CDR3 protein results from TCRdb running MiXCR on the RT-PCR reads. This table holds approximately 210,000 distinct CDR3 sequences, approximately 41% found once. This sequence originates from a human donor who was either an allogeneic HSCT recipient or a stem cell or donor lymphocyte infusion donor (not recorded which). It is not recorded whose cells these are; they may come from a transplant donor. This sequence joins TRBV5-1 and TRBJ1-1, with 9 bases aligning to TRBD1. Specimen: blood, either unsorted or a sorted T cell fraction (not recorded which). The CDR3 DNA reads TGCGCCAGCAGCTTCGGGATAGGACAGGGGTGGATGAACACTGAAGCTTTCTTT. Its translation: CASSFGIGQGWMNTEAFF. Based on the CDR3 plus reference TRBV5-1 and TRBJ1-1, the full variable domain is KAGVTQTPRYLIKTRGQQVTLSCSPISGHRSVSWYQQTPGQGLQFLFEYFSETQRNKGNFPGRFSGRQFSNSRSEMNVSTLELGDSALYLCASSFGIGQGWMNTEAFFGQGTRLTVV.